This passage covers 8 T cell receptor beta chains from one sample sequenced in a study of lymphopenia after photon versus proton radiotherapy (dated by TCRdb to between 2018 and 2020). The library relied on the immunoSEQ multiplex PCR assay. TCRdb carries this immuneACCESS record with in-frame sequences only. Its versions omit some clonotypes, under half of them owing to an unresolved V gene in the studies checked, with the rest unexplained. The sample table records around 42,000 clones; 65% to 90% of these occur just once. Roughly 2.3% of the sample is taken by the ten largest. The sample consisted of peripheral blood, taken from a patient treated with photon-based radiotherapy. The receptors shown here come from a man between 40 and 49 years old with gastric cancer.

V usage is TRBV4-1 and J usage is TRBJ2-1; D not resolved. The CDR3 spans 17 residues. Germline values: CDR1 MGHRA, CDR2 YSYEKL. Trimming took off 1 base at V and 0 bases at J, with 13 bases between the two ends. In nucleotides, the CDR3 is TGCGCCAGCAGCCAAGTCGGCCGTATTAGCTCCTACAATGAGCAGTTCTTC. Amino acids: CASSQVGRISSYNEQFF.

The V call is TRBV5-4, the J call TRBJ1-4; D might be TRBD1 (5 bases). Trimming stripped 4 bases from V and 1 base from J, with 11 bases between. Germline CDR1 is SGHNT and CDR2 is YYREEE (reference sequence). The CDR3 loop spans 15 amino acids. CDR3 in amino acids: CASSEGRGTNEKLFF. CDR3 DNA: TGTGCCAGCAGCGAGGGACGGGGAACTAATGAAAAACTGTTTTTT.

The CDR3 DNA reads TGTGCCAGTTCGGACAGACCTTACACTGAAGCTTTCTTT. Its translation is CASSDRPYTEAFF. The V call is TRBV6-5, the J call TRBJ1-1; TRBD1 is a possible D gene (6 bases). Germline V gene data show CDR1 as MNHEY and CDR2 as SVGAGI. The CDR3 contains 13 residues. V was clipped by 9 bases and J by 3 bases, with 14 bases between them.

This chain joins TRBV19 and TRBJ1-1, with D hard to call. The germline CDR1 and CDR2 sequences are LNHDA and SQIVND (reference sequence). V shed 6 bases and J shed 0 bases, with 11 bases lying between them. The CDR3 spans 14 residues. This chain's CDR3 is CASRDGRVNTEAFF. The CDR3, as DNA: TGTGCCAGTAGAGACGGACGGGTGAACACTGAAGCTTTCTTT.

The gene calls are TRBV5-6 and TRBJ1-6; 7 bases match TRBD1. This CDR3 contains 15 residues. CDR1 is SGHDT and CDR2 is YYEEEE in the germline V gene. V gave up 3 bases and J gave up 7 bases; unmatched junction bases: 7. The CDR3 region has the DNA TGTGCCAGCAGCTCCAACAGGGGAGGGAATTCACCCCTCCACTTT. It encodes CASSSNRGGNSPLHF.

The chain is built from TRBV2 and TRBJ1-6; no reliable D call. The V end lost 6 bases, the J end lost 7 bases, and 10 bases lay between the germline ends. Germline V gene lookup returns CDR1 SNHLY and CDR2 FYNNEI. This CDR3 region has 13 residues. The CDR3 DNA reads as TGTGCCAGCAGAGCGGACGGGAATTCACCCCTCCACTTT. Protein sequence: CASRADGNSPLHF.

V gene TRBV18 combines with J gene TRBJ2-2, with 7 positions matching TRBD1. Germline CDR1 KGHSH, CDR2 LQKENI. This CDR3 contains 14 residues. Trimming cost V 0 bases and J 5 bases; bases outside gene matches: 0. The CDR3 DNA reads TGTGCCAGCTCACCACCGACAGGGACCGGGGAGCTGTTTTTT. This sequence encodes CASSPPTGTGELFF. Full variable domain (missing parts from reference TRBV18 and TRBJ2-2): NAGVMQNPRHLVRRRGQEARLRCSPMKGHSHVYWYRQLPEEGLKFMVYLQKENIIDESGMPKERFSAEFPKEGPSILRIQQVVRGDSAAYFCASSPPTGTGELFFGEGSRLTVL.

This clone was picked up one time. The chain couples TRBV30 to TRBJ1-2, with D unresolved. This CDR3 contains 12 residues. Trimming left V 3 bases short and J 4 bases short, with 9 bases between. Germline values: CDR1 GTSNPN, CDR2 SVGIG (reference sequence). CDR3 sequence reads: CAWRLSAYGYTF. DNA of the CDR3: TGTGCCTGGAGGTTAAGTGCCTATGGCTACACCTTC.